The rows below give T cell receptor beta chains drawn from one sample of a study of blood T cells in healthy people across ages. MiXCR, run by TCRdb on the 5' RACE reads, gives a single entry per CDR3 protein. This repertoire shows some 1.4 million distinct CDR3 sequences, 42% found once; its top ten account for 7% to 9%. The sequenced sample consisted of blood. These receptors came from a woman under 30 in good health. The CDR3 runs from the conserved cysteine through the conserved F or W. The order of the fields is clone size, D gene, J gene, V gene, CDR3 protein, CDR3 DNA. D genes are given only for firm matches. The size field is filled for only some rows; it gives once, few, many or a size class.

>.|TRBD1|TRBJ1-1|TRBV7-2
CASSPQGALPNTEAFF
TGTGCCAGCAGCCCACAGGGGGCCCTCCCAAACACTGAAGCTTTCTTT
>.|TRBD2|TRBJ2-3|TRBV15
CATGSSSGRIGTQYF
TGTGCCACCGGCAGTTCTAGCGGGAGAATAGGTACGCAGTATTTT
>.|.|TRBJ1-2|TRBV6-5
CASSCRGGYGYTF
TGTGCCAGCAGTTGCCGGGGGGGCTATGGCTACACCTTC
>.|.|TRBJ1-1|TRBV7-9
CATRVVEAFF
TGTGCCACCCGGGTGGTTGAAGCTTTCTTT
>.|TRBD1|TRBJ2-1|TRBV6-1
CASSTRGQGGGSYNEQFF
TGTGCCAGCAGTACACGGGGACAGGGGGGGGGCTCCTACAATGAGCAGTTCTTC
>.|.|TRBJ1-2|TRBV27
CASSPRTRNYGYTF
TGTGCCAGCAGTCCCCGGACTCGCAACTATGGCTACACCTTC
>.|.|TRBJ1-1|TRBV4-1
CASGGVGVSTEAFF
TGCGCCAGCGGGGGGGTGGGGGTGAGCACTGAAGCTTTCTTT
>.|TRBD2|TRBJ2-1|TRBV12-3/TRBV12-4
CASSILVRGVEQFF
TGTGCCAGCAGTATACTAGTACGGGGGGTTGAGCAGTTCTTC
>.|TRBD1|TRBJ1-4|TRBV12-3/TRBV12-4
CASNDREIGKLFF
TGTGCCAGCAACGACAGGGAAATTGGAAAACTGTTTTTT
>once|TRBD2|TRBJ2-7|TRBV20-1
CSARDPSGLAGGERNEQYF
TGCAGTGCTAGAGATCCCTCTGGACTAGCGGGAGGAGAGCGGAATGAGCAGTACTTC
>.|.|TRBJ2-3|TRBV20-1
CSASWVTDTQYF
TGCAGTGCTAGTTGGGTCACAGATACGCAGTATTTT
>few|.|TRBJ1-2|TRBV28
CASKDNSYGYTF
TGTGCCAGCAAAGATAACTCCTATGGCTACACCTTC
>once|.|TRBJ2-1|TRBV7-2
CASSLKVGDGTYNEQFF
TGTGCCAGCAGCTTAAAGGTGGGGGACGGAACCTACAATGAGCAGTTCTTC
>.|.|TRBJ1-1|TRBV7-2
CASSLTRGGRNTEAFF
TGTGCCAGCAGCTTGACCAGGGGCGGTAGGAACACTGAAGCTTTCTTT
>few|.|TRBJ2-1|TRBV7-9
CASSLDGMAGNEQFF
TGTGCCAGCAGCTTAGACGGGATGGCTGGCAATGAGCAGTTCTTC
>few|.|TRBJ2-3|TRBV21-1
CASSNPDGGGTDTQYF
TGTGCCAGCAGCAACCCGGACGGGGGTGGGACAGATACGCAGTATTTT
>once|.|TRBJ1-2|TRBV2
CASKRQPRDGYTF
TGTGCCAGCAAGCGACAGCCAAGGGATGGCTACACCTTC
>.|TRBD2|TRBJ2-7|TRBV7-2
CASSSGLAGFYERYF
TGTGCCAGCAGCTCGGGACTAGCGGGCTTCTACGAGCGGTACTTC
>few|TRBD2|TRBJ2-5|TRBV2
CASSAFSGETQYF
TGTGCCAGCAGTGCCTTTAGCGGGGAGACCCAGTACTTC
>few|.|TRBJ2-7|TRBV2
CASSEIEFRPYEQYF
TGTGCCAGCAGTGAGATCGAGTTTCGGCCCTACGAGCAGTACTTC
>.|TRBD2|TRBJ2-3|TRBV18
CASSRGAADTQYF
TGTGCCAGCTCGCGGGGGGCCGCAGATACGCAGTATTTT
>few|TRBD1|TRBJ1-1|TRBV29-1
CSVGQGAEAFF
TGCAGCGTTGGACAGGGTGCTGAAGCTTTCTTT
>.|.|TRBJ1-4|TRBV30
CAWSQNEKLFF
TGTGCCTGGAGCCAGAATGAAAAACTGTTTTTT
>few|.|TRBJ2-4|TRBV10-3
CAIRDTESQNIQYF
TGTGCCATCAGGGACACTGAGTCCCAAAACATTCAGTACTTC
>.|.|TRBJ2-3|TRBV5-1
CARILGVAGTDTQYF
TGCGCCCGCATCCTAGGGGTAGCCGGCACAGATACGCAGTATTTT
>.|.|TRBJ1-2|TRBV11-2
CASSPKEGRLNYGYTF
TGTGCCAGCAGCCCCAAGGAGGGGAGACTTAACTATGGCTACACCTTC
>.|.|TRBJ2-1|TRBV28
CASSLLSAGSYNEQFF
TGTGCCAGCAGTCTTCTCTCTGCGGGCTCCTACAATGAGCAGTTCTTC
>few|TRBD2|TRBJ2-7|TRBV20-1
CSARQTGTSAYEQYF
TGCAGTGCTAGACAGACCGGGACTAGCGCCTACGAGCAGTACTTC
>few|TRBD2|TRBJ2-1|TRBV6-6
CASSYSAGGADEQFF
TGTGCCAGCAGTTACTCTGCGGGGGGAGCCGATGAGCAGTTCTTC
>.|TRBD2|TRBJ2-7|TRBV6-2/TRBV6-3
CASSSPERGSYEQYF
TGTGCCAGCAGTTCTCCCGAGCGGGGCTCCTACGAGCAGTACTTC
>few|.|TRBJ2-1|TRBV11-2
CASGARSSYNEQFF
TGTGCCAGCGGAGCTCGATCGTCGTACAATGAGCAGTTCTTC
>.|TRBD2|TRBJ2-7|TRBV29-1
CSVEDRPSAGAYREQYF
TGCAGCGTTGAAGATCGTCCTTCAGCGGGAGCCTACCGCGAGCAGTACTTC
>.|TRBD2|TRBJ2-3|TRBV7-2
CASSLAVGRGALTDTQYF
TGTGCCAGCAGCTTAGCGGTGGGGCGGGGGGCTCTCACAGATACGCAGTATTTT
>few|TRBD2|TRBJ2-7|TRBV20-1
CSAAPTSGSWYEQYF
TGCAGTGCTGCCCCGACTAGCGGGAGTTGGTACGAGCAGTACTTC
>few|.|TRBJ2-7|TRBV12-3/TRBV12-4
CASSSASTVYEQYF
TGTGCCAGCAGTTCCGCCTCAACCGTCTACGAGCAGTACTTC
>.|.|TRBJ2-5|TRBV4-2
CASSQATPPFQETQYF
TGTGCCAGCAGCCAAGCGACGCCGCCCTTCCAAGAGACCCAGTACTTC
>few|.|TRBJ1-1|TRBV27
CASSFVKNTEAFF
TGTGCCAGCAGTTTTGTTAAGAACACTGAAGCTTTCTTT
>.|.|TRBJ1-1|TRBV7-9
CASSSKVGTEAFF
TGTGCCAGCAGCTCCAAGGTTGGCACTGAAGCTTTCTTT
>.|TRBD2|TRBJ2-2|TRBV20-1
CGAQTRTSSYTGELFF
TGCGGTGCTCAAACCCGGACTAGCTCTTATACCGGGGAGCTGTTTTTT
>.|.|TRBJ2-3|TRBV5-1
CASATEGRTDTQYF
TGCGCCAGCGCTACGGAGGGTAGAACAGATACGCAGTATTTT
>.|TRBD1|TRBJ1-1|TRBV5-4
CASSSTGQGNTEAFF
TGTGCCAGCAGCTCGACCGGACAGGGGAACACTGAAGCTTTCTTT
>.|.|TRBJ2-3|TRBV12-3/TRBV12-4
CASSFEASADTQYF
TGTGCCAGCAGTTTTGAGGCCAGCGCAGATACGCAGTATTTT
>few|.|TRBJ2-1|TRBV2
CASRDEPGIDNEQFF
TGTGCCAGCAGGGACGAGCCCGGGATCGACAATGAGCAGTTCTTC
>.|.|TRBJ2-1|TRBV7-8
CASSLMGGAINEQFF
TGTGCCAGCAGCCTGATGGGGGGGGCTATCAATGAGCAGTTCTTC
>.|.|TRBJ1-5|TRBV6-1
CASSDPGVINQPQHF
TGTGCCAGCAGTGACCCAGGGGTCATCAATCAGCCCCAGCATTTT
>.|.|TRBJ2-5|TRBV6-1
CASRLSQRTQYF
TGTGCCAGTAGACTAAGTCAACGGACCCAGTACTTC
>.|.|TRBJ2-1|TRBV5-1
CASSLGSSFSYNEQFF
TGCGCCAGCAGCTTGGGGTCTAGCTTCTCCTACAATGAGCAGTTCTTC
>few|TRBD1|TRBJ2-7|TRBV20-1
CSASGYRGYEQYF
TGCAGTGCTAGTGGATACAGGGGCTACGAGCAGTACTTC
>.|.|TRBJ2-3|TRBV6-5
CASSSQGGSPDTQYF
TGTGCCAGCAGTTCTCAGGGGGGGTCCCCGGATACGCAGTATTTT
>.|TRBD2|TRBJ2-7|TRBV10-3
CAIKAGEASNEQYF
TGTGCCATCAAGGCGGGAGAAGCTTCTAATGAGCAGTACTTC
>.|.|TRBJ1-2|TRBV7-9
CASSFPRLYWGSYGYTF
TGTGCCAGCAGCTTCCCTCGGCTCTATTGGGGGAGCTATGGCTACACCTTC